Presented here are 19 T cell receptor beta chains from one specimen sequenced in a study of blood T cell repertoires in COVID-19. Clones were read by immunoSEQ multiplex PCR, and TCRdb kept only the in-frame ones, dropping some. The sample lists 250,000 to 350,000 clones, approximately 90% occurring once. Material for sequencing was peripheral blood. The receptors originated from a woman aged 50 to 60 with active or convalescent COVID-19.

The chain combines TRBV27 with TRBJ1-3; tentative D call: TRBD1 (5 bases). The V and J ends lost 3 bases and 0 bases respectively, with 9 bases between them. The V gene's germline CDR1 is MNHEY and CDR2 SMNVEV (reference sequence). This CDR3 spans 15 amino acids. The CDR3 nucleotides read TGTGCCAGCAGTTTGGGGGGGGGCTCTGGAAACACCATATATTTT. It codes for CASSLGGGSGNTIYF.

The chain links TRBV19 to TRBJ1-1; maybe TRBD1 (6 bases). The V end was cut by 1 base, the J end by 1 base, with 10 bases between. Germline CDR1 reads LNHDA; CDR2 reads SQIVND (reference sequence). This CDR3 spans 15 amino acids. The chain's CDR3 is CASSIGQGRNTEAFF. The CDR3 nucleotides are TGTGCCAGTAGTATAGGGCAGGGGCGGAACACTGAAGCTTTCTTT.

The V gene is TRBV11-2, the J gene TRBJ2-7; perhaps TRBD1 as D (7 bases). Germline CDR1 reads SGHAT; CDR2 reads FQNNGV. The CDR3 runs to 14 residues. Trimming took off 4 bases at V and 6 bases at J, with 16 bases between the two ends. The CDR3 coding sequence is TGTGCCAGCAGCTCGCTGAGGAGGGGGCTCGAGCAGTACTTC. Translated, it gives CASSSLRRGLEQYF.

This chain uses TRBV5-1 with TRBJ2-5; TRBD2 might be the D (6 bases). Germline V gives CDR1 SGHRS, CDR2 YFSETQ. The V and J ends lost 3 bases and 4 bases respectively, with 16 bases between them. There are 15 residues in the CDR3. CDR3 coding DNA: TGCGCCAGCAGCTGGACGGACTACCCAGGAGAGACCCAGTACTTC. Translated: CASSWTDYPGETQYF.

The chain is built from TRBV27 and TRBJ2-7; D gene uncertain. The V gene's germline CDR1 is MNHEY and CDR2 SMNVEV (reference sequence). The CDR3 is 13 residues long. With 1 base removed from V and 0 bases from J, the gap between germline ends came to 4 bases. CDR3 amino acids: CASSLFYSYEQYF. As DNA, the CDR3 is TGTGCCAGCAGTTTATTCTACTCCTACGAGCAGTACTTC.

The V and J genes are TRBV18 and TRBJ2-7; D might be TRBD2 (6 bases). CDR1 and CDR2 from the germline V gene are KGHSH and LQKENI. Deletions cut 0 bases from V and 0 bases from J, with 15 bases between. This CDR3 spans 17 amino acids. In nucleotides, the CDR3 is TGTGCCAGCTCACCACCGATAGCGGAAGATACCTCCTACGAGCAGTACTTC. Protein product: CASSPPIAEDTSYEQYF.

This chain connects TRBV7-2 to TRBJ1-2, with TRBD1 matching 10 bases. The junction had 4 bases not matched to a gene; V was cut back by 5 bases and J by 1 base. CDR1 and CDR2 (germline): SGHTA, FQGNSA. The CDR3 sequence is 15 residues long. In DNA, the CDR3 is TGTGCCAGCAGCATCGGGACAGGGGATAACTATGGCTACACCTTC. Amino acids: CASSIGTGDNYGYTF.

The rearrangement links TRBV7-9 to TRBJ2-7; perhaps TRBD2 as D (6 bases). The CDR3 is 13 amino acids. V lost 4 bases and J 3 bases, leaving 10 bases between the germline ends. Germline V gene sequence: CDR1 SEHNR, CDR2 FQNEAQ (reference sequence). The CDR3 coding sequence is TGTGCCAGCAGCTCCCTAGCGATCTACGAGCAGTACTTC. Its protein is CASSSLAIYEQYF.

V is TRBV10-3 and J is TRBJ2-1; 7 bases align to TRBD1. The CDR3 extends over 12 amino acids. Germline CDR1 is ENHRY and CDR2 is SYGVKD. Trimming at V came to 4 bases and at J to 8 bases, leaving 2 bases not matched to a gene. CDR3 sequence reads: CAISGQGYEQFF. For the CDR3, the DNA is TGTGCCATCAGTGGACAGGGATATGAGCAGTTCTTC.

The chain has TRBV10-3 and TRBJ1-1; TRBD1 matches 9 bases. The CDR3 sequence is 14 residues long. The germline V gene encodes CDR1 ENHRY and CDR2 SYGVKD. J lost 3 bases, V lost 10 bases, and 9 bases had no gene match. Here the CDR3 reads CATDRGDGDTEAFF. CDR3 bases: TGTGCCACGGACAGGGGTGACGGTGACACTGAAGCTTTCTTT.

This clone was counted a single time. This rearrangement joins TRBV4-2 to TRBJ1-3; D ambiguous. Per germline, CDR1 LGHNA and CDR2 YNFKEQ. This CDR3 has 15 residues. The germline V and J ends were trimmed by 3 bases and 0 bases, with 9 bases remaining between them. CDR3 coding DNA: TGTGCCAGCAGCCAGTCTGCGAGCTCTGGAAACACCATATATTTT. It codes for CASSQSASSGNTIYF.

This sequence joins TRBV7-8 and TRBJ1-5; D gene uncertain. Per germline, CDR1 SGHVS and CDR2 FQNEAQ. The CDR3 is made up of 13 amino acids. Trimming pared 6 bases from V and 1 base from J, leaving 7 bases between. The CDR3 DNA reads TGTGCCAGCAGTCAACAGAGCAATCAGCCCCAGCATTTT. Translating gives CASSQQSNQPQHF.

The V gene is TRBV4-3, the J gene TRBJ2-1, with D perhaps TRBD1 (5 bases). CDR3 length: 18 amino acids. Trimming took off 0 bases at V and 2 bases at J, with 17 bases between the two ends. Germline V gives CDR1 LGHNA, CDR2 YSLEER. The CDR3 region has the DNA TGCGCCAGCAGCCAAGATTATGGGGCTACCGAAGCCTACAATGAGCAGTTCTTC. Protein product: CASSQDYGATEAYNEQFF.

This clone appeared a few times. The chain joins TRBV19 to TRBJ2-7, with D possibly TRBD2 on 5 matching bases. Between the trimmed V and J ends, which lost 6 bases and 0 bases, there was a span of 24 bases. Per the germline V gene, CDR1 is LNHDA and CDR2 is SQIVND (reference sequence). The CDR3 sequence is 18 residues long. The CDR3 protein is CASREDCLPLVISYEQYF. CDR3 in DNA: TGTGCCAGTAGGGAGGACTGTCTCCCGTTAGTCATCTCCTACGAGCAGTACTTC.

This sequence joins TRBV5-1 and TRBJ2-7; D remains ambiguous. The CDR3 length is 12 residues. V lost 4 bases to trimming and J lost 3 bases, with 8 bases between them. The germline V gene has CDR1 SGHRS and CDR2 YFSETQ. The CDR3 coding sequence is TGCGCCAGCAGCGCGGATGACTACGAGCAGTACTTC. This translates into CASSADDYEQYF.

The CDR3, as DNA: TGTGCCAGCAGCAAGACTAGCGGGGGTGGGCTGTTTTTT. Translating gives CASSKTSGGGLFF. V and J are TRBV11-2 and TRBJ2-2; 12 bases agree with TRBD2. The CDR3 runs 13 residues. Germline assignment: CDR1 SGHAT and CDR2 FQNNGV. The J segment lost 13 bases and the V segment lost 5 bases, leaving 5 bases of the junction unmatched.

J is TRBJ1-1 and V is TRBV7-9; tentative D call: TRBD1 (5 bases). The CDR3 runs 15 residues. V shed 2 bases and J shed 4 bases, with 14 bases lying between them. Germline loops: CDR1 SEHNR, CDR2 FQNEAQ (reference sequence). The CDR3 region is CASSLPGWVGTEAFF. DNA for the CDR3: TGTGCCAGCAGCTTACCAGGGTGGGTCGGCACTGAAGCTTTCTTT.

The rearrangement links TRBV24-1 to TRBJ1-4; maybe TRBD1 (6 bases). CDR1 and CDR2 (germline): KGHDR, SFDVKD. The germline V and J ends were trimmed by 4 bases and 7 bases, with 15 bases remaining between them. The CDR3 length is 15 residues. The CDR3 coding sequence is TGTGCCACCAGTGACCCCGGCACAGGGATTGAAAAACTGTTTTTT. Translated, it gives CATSDPGTGIEKLFF.

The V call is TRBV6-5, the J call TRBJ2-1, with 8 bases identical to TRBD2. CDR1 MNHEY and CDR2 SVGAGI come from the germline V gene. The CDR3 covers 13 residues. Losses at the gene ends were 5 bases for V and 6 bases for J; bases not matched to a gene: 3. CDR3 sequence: CASSRLAFNEQFF. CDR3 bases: TGTGCCAGCAGTAGACTAGCGTTCAATGAGCAGTTCTTC.